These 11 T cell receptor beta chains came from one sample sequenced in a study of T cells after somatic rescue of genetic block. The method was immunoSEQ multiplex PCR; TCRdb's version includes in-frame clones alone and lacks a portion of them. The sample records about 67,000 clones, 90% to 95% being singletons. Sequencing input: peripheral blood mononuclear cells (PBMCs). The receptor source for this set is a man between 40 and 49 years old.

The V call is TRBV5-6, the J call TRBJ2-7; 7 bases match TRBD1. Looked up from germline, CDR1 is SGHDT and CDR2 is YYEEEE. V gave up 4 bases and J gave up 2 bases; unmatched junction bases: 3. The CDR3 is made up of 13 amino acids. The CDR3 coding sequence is TGTGCCAGCAGCACGGGACAGACCTACGAGCAGTACTTC. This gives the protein CASSTGQTYEQYF.

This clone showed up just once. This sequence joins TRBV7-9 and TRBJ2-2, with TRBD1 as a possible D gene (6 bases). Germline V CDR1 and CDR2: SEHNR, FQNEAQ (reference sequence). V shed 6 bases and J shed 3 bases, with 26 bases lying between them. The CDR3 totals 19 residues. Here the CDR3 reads CASRRRPRGTPLDTGELFF. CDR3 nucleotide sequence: TGTGCCAGCAGGCGACGACCCAGGGGTACGCCGTTGGACACCGGGGAGCTGTTTTTT. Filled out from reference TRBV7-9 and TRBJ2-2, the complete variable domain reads DTGVSQNPRHKITKRGQNVTFRCDPISEHNRLYWYRQTLGQGPEFLTYFQNEAQLEKSRLLSDRFSAERPKGSFSTLEIQRTEQGDSAMYLCASRRRPRGTPLDTGELFFGEGSRLTVL.

CDR3 protein: CASSSRQGAVGELFF. The CDR3 nucleotides read TGTGCCAGCAGTTCTCGGCAGGGGGCGGTCGGGGAGCTGTTTTTT. V is TRBV27 and J is TRBJ2-2; 8 positions agree with TRBD1. The CDR3 is made up of 15 amino acids. V lost 4 bases, J lost 7 bases, and 8 bases stayed unmatched. CDR1 and CDR2 from the germline V gene are MNHEY and SMNVEV (reference sequence).

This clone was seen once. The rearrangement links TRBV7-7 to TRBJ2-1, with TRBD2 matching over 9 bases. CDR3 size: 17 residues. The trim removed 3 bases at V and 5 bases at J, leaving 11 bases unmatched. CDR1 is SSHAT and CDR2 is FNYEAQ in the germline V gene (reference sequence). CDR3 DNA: TGTGCCAGCAGCTTGCTAGCTTGGGTAGCGGGAGACAATGAGCAGTTCTTC. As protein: CASSLLAWVAGDNEQFF.

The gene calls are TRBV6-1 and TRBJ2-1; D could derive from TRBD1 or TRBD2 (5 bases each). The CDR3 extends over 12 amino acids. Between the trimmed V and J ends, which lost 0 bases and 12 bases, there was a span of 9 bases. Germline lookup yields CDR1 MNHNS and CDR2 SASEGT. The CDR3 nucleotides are TGTGCCAGCAGTGAAGCGGGGGAAGTGCAGTTCTTC. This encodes CASSEAGEVQFF.

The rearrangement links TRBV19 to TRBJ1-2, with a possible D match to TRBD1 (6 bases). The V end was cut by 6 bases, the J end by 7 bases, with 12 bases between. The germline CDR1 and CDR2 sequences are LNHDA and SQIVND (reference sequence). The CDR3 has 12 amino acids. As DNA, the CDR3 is TGTGCCAGTAGGACAGGAGGTTTTGGCTACACCTTC. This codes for CASRTGGFGYTF. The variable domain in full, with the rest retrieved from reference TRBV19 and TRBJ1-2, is DGGITQSPKYLFRKEGQNVTLSCEQNLNHDAMYWYRQDPGQGLRLIYYSQIVNDFQKGDIAEGYSVSREKKESFPLTVTSAQKNPTAFYLCASRTGGFGYTFGSGTRLTVV.

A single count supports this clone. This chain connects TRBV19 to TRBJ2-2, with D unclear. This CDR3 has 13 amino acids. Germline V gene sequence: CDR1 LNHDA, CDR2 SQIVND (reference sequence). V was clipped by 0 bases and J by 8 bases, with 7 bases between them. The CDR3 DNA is TGTGCCAGTAGTATAGACAGTACAGGGGAGCTGTTTTTT. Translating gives CASSIDSTGELFF.

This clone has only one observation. The CDR3 spells CATSTGMTSGILNEQFF. The DNA for the CDR3 is TGTGCCACCAGCACAGGAATGACTAGCGGGATATTAAATGAGCAGTTCTTC. The chain uses TRBV15 and TRBJ2-1, with TRBD2 matching 11 bases. V gave up 4 bases and J gave up 7 bases; unmatched junction bases: 12. CDR3 length equals 17 residues. Per the germline V gene, CDR1 is LNHNV and CDR2 is YYDKDF (reference sequence).

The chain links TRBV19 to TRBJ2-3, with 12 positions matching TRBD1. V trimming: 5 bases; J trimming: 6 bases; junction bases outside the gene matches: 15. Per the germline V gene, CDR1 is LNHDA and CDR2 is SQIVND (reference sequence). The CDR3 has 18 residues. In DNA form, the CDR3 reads TGTGCCAGTAGTCTTCGGGACAGGGGGCGAGGGGAGATGGATACGCAGTATTTT. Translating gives CASSLRDRGRGEMDTQYF.

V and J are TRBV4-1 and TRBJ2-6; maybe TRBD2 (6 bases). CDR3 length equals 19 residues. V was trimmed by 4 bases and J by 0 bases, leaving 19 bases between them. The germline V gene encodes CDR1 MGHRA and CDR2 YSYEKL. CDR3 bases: TGCGCCAGCAGCCTCACACGGAGGGAACACCACTCTGGGGCCAACGTCCTGACTTTC. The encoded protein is CASSLTRREHHSGANVLTF.

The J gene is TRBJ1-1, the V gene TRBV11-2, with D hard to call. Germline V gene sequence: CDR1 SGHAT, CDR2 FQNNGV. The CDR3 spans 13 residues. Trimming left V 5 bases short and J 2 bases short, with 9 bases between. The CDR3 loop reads CASSLTVNTEAFF. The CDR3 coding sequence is TGTGCCAGCAGCCTAACAGTAAACACTGAAGCTTTCTTT.